The 27 T cell receptor beta chains below all came from one sample that was sequenced in a study of T-cell memory formation after mild COVID-19. Each CDR3 protein is one row after TCRdb ran MiXCR on the 5' RACE reads. The repertoire consists of tens of thousands of distinct CDR3 sequences, with roughly 12% occurring once and the leading ten covering 12% to 15%. The source material was PBMCs or a T cell subset sorted from them (not recorded which). These receptors came from an adult woman who had mild COVID-19 (a few samples of this study predate the infection). Cell type and time point are not known.

At least ten counts were recorded for this clonotype. The chain couples TRBV6-6 to TRBJ2-1; D remains ambiguous. From germline, CDR1 is MNHNY and CDR2 SVGAGI (reference sequence). Trimming removed 2 bases from V and 0 bases from J, with 11 bases in between. CDR3 length equals 16 residues. CDR3 in amino acids: CASSYSSLSSYNEQFF. For the CDR3, the DNA is TGTGCCAGCAGTTACAGCAGTTTGAGCTCCTACAATGAGCAGTTCTTC.

This clonotype appeared many times. This chain connects TRBV7-6 to TRBJ2-2; TRBD2 matches 12 bases. The CDR3 is 18 amino acids. J lost 4 bases, V lost 5 bases, and 11 bases had no gene match. Germline V gene lookup returns CDR1 SGHVS and CDR2 FNYEAQ. The CDR3 DNA is TGTGCCAGCAGCGAACGAGGACTAGCGGGGAGGGCCACCGGGGAGCTGTTTTTT. Its protein is CASSERGLAGRATGELFF.

This clonotype was counted many times. J is TRBJ2-2 and V is TRBV27; 10 bases match TRBD2. The CDR3 length is 18 residues. The V gene's germline CDR1 is MNHEY and CDR2 SMNVEV (reference sequence). The V gene end was trimmed by 3 bases and the J gene end by 0 bases; junction bases not matched to a gene: 7. CDR3 in amino acids: CASSFLAGGPANTGELFF. DNA of the CDR3: TGTGCCAGCAGTTTTTTAGCGGGGGGCCCGGCGAACACCGGGGAGCTGTTTTTT.

The V gene is TRBV7-6, the J gene TRBJ1-6; the D gene is possibly TRBD1 (5 bases). With 5 bases removed from V and 10 bases from J, the gap between germline ends came to 18 bases. The CDR3 contains 15 residues. The V gene's germline CDR1 is SGHVS and CDR2 FNYEAQ. The CDR3 coding sequence is TGTGCCAGCAGCGCTGTGGAGGGGTCGGGGTCACCCCTCCACTTT. Its translation: CASSAVEGSGSPLHF.

This clonotype has ten or more counts. The chain employs TRBV27 and TRBJ2-3, with TRBD1 matching over 7 bases. This CDR3 is 14 amino acids long. Trimming at V came to 2 bases and at J to 5 bases, leaving 4 bases not matched to a gene. CDR1 and CDR2 (germline): MNHEY, SMNVEV (reference sequence). Here the CDR3 DNA reads TGTGCCAGCAGTTTAAATCAGGGGGAAGATACGCAGTATTTT. Encoded protein: CASSLNQGEDTQYF.

By share, this clonotype counts as medium-sized. The chain is built from TRBV5-1 and TRBJ1-6; D is undetermined. Germline V gives CDR1 SGHRS, CDR2 YFSETQ. The ends were cut back, 0 bases at V and 0 bases at J, with 10 bases in the middle. The CDR3 runs to 17 residues. CDR3 protein: CASSLEPLSSYNSPLHF. The CDR3 DNA follows: TGCGCCAGCAGCTTGGAACCGTTGAGCTCCTATAATTCACCCCTCCACTTT.

Ten or more counts support this clonotype. The chain joins TRBV3-1 to TRBJ1-2, with 9 bases matching TRBD1. This CDR3 has 18 amino acids. CDR1 and CDR2 (germline): LGHDT, YNNKEL (reference sequence). V shed 4 bases, J shed 4 bases, and the junction held 16 bases outside the gene matches. The CDR3 DNA follows: TGTGCCAGCAGCCCAAGATTTACAGGGGGCTTCTCCCCCTATGGCTACACCTTC. Its protein product is CASSPRFTGGFSPYGYTF.

In this sample, this clonotype turned up many times. J is TRBJ2-3 and V is TRBV19; 10 bases are a match to TRBD2. The CDR3 totals 15 residues. Germline lookup yields CDR1 LNHDA and CDR2 SQIVND (reference sequence). Trimming took 5 bases from V and 2 from J; bases not matched to a gene: 4. The CDR3 reads CASSSLAGATDTQYF. CDR3 nucleotide sequence: TGTGCCAGTAGTTCGCTAGCGGGAGCCACAGATACGCAGTATTTT. The variable domain in full, completed from reference TRBV19 and TRBJ2-3, reads DGGITQSPKYLFRKEGQNVTLSCEQNLNHDAMYWYRQDPGQGLRLIYYSQIVNDFQKGDIAEGYSVSREKKESFPLTVTSAQKNPTAFYLCASSSLAGATDTQYFGPGTRLTVL.

This clonotype has just one count. J is TRBJ2-1 and V is TRBV11-3; the match to TRBD2 covers 15 bases. The V segment lost 1 base and the J segment 6 bases; nucleotides outside the gene matches: 1. The germline CDR1 and CDR2 sequences are SGHNT and YENEEA. This CDR3 region has 16 residues. The chain's CDR3 is CASSLGTSGGANEQFF. The CDR3 DNA follows: TGTGCCAGCAGCTTAGGGACTAGCGGGGGGGCCAATGAGCAGTTCTTC.

This clonotype was counted at least ten times. V is TRBV24-1 and J is TRBJ2-3, with D hard to call. This CDR3 contains 12 residues. Looked up from germline, CDR1 is KGHDR and CDR2 is SFDVKD. The germline V and J ends were trimmed by 4 bases and 2 bases, with 3 bases remaining between them. CDR3 protein: CATSELTDTQYF. As DNA, the CDR3 is TGTGCCACCAGTGAACTCACAGATACGCAGTATTTT.

There are many counts of this clonotype. V is TRBV11-2 and J is TRBJ1-1; 7 bases map to TRBD1. The CDR3 has 15 amino acids. Unmatched junction bases numbered 8, after V lost 5 bases and J lost 2 bases. Germline CDR1 is SGHAT and CDR2 is FQNNGV. The CDR3 spells CASSPFRDSNTEAFF. Written as DNA, the CDR3 is TGTGCCAGCAGCCCGTTTAGGGACAGTAACACTGAAGCTTTCTTT.

By share, this clonotype ranks as medium-sized. The chain joins TRBV4-3 to TRBJ1-5; D possibly corresponds to TRBD1 (6 bases). This CDR3 spans 16 amino acids. Germline CDR1 reads LGHNA; CDR2 reads YSLEER. With 0 bases removed from V and 2 bases from J, the gap between germline ends came to 11 bases. CDR3 region: CASSQDLRGGNQPQHF. In DNA, the CDR3 is TGCGCCAGCAGCCAAGATCTCAGGGGAGGCAATCAGCCCCAGCATTTT.

The table lists this clonotype with many counts. The V call is TRBV29-1, the J call TRBJ2-1; possibly TRBD1 or TRBD2 for D (5 bases each). The CDR3 has 11 residues. V shed 5 bases and J shed 8 bases, with 10 bases lying between them. The germline V gene encodes CDR1 SQVTM and CDR2 ANQGSEA. CDR3 DNA: TGCAGCGTTCGGTGGGGGTATGAGCAGTTCTTC. Translating gives CSVRWGYEQFF.

This clonotype was picked up many times. The V call is TRBV3-1, the J call TRBJ1-1; D is unresolved. Germline CDR1 is LGHDT and CDR2 is YNNKEL (reference sequence). Trimming removed 2 bases from V and 2 bases from J, with 0 bases in between. The CDR3 has 11 amino acids. The chain's CDR3 is CASSQNTEAFF. The CDR3 nucleotides read TGTGCCAGCAGCCAAAACACTGAAGCTTTCTTT.

This clonotype was counted ten times or more. The gene calls are TRBV7-9 and TRBJ2-7; D may be TRBD1 (6 bases). In germline, CDR1 is SEHNR, CDR2 FQNEAQ (reference sequence). Deletions cut 5 bases from V and 2 bases from J, with 16 bases between. There are 15 residues in the CDR3. The CDR3 spells CASSPGQIYTYEQYF. In nucleotides, the CDR3 is TGTGCCAGCAGCCCCGGACAGATATATACCTACGAGCAGTACTTC.

The table lists this clonotype with many counts. The chain has TRBV12-3 or TRBV12-4 and TRBJ1-5; TRBD1 aligns across 7 bases. The ends lost 5 bases at V and 2 bases at J; junction bases unmatched: 12. The CDR3 has 17 residues. CDR3 in amino acids: CASSHNRGEWGNQPQHF. CDR3 sequence (DNA): TGTGCCAGCAGTCATAACAGGGGCGAATGGGGCAATCAGCCCCAGCATTTT.

This clonotype was counted at least ten times. The chain employs TRBV2 and TRBJ1-5; a weak D match, TRBD1 (5 bases). This CDR3 region has 14 residues. The germline V gene has CDR1 SNHLY and CDR2 FYNNEI. With 7 bases removed from V and 4 bases from J, the gap between germline ends came to 14 bases. CDR3 sequence: CASKWGTTNQPQHF. CDR3 bases: TGTGCCAGCAAATGGGGGACTACAAATCAGCCCCAGCATTTT.

This clonotype has a count of ten or more. The chain links TRBV7-9 to TRBJ2-7; unclear D gene. The ends were cut back, 5 bases at V and 0 bases at J, with 11 bases in the middle. CDR1 and CDR2 from the germline V gene are SEHNR and FQNEAQ (reference sequence). This CDR3 is 14 amino acids long. The CDR3 here is CASSRWTSSYEQYF. CDR3 DNA sequence: TGTGCCAGCAGCCGATGGACGAGCTCCTACGAGCAGTACTTC.

This clonotype came up many times. The chain uses TRBV7-9 and TRBJ1-2; D ambiguous. The CDR3 extends over 14 amino acids. From germline, CDR1 is SEHNR and CDR2 FQNEAQ (reference sequence). Trimming pared 2 bases from V and 7 bases from J, leaving 14 bases between. The CDR3 sequence is CASSLQEPIIGYTF. CDR3 bases: TGTGCCAGCAGCTTACAGGAGCCTATAATTGGCTACACCTTC. Looking up the rest from reference TRBV7-9 and TRBJ1-2 gives the full variable domain: DTGVSQNPRHKITKRGQNVTFRCDPISEHNRLYWYRQTLGQGPEFLTYFQNEAQLEKSRLLSDRFSAERPKGSFSTLEIQRTEQGDSAMYLCASSLQEPIIGYTFGSGTRLTVV.

This clonotype was detected many times. The V gene is TRBV24-1, the J gene TRBJ2-2; D may correspond to TRBD1 or TRBD2 (5 bases each). The germline CDR1 and CDR2 sequences are KGHDR and SFDVKD. There are 14 residues in the CDR3. Trimming took off 5 bases at V and 3 bases at J, with 9 bases between the two ends. DNA of the CDR3: TGTGCCACCAGTGGACAGAGGGACACCGGGGAGCTGTTTTTT. Translated: CATSGQRDTGELFF.

This clonotype was found many times. This rearrangement joins TRBV6-6 to TRBJ2-3; 9 bases align to TRBD2. CDR3 length equals 16 residues. V was clipped by 5 bases and J by 3 bases; unmatched bases: 9. CDR1 and CDR2 from the germline V gene are MNHNY and SVGAGI (reference sequence). The CDR3 coding sequence is TGTGCCAGCAGTGACAATGCGGGGGGGCCGACAGATACGCAGTATTTT. Protein product: CASSDNAGGPTDTQYF.

This clonotype was detected many times. This chain joins TRBV18 and TRBJ1-4, with D possibly matching TRBD1 (6 bases). V was shortened by 10 bases and J by 2 bases, with 8 bases between the two germline ends. Germline CDR1 KGHSH, CDR2 LQKENI. The CDR3 sequence is 12 residues long. The CDR3 is CATGATNEKLFF. In DNA form, the CDR3 reads TGTGCCACGGGGGCCACTAATGAAAAACTGTTTTTT. The variable domain in full, with the rest retrieved from reference TRBV18 and TRBJ1-4, is NAGVMQNPRHLVRRRGQEARLRCSPMKGHSHVYWYRQLPEEGLKFMVYLQKENIIDESGMPKERFSAEFPKEGPSILRIQQVVRGDSAAYFCATGATNEKLFFGSGTQLSVL.

CDR3 DNA sequence: TGTGCCAGCAGCCTTAGAGTAGGGGCCAATGAGCAGTTCTTC. As protein: CASSLRVGANEQFF. The genes are TRBV9 and TRBJ2-1; D is perhaps TRBD1 (5 bases). Germline V gene lookup returns CDR1 SGDLS and CDR2 YYNGEE. V was cut by 4 bases and J by 6 bases, with 14 bases left in between. The CDR3 extends over 14 amino acids.

This clonotype was detected ten times or more. The chain recombines TRBV20-1 with TRBJ2-3; 7 nucleotides agree with TRBD2. Germline values: CDR1 DFQATT, CDR2 SNEGSKA (reference sequence). CDR3 length: 13 amino acids. V shed 5 bases, J shed 2 bases, and the junction held 4 bases outside the gene matches. The CDR3 nucleotides are TGCAGTGCTCGGGGGAGGGTCACAGATACGCAGTATTTT. Residues: CSARGRVTDTQYF.

In this sample, this clonotype turned up many times. The chain has TRBV30 and TRBJ2-7, with D perhaps TRBD2 (6 bases). There are 15 residues in the CDR3. V was cut by 3 bases and J by 3 bases, with 18 bases left in between. Germline V gene data show CDR1 as GTSNPN and CDR2 as SVGIG (reference sequence). In nucleotides, the CDR3 is TGTGCCTGGAGATACCGGGGTAGCGGCATCTACGAGCAGTACTTC. Its translation is CAWRYRGSGIYEQYF.

This clonotype was observed at least ten times. V gene TRBV2 combines with J gene TRBJ1-5; unclear D gene. Germline V gene sequence: CDR1 SNHLY, CDR2 FYNNEI. V shed 0 bases and J shed 3 bases, with 9 bases lying between them. The CDR3 consists of 15 residues. The CDR3 coding sequence is TGTGCCAGCAGTGAAGCGGGGTCACACAATCAGCCCCAGCATTTT. It encodes CASSEAGSHNQPQHF.

This clonotype was detected many times. The rearrangement joins TRBV6-4 to TRBJ2-3; weak D call: TRBD2 (7 bases). The ends were cut back, 0 bases at V and 2 bases at J, with 12 bases in the middle. The CDR3 runs 16 residues. CDR1 is MRHNA, CDR2 SNTAGT, per germline. CDR3 loop: CASSDSPGGATDTQYF. CDR3 nucleotides: TGTGCCAGCAGTGACTCACCGGGGGGCGCCACAGATACGCAGTATTTT.